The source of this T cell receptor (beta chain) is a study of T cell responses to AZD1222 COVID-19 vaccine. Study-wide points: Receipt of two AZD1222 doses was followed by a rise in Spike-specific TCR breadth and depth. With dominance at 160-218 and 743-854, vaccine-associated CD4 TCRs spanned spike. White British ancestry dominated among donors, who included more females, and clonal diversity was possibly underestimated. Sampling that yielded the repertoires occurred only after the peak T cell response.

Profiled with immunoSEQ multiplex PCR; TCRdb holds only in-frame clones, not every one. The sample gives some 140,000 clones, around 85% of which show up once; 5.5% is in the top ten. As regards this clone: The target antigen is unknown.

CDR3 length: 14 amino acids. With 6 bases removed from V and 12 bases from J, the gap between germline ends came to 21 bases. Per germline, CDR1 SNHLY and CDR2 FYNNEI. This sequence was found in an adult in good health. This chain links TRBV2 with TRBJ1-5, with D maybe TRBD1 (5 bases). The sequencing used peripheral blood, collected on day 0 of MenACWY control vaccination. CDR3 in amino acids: CASRETLGTGNQHF. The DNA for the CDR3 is TGTGCCAGCAGAGAAACCCTAGGGACGGGTAACCAGCATTTT.